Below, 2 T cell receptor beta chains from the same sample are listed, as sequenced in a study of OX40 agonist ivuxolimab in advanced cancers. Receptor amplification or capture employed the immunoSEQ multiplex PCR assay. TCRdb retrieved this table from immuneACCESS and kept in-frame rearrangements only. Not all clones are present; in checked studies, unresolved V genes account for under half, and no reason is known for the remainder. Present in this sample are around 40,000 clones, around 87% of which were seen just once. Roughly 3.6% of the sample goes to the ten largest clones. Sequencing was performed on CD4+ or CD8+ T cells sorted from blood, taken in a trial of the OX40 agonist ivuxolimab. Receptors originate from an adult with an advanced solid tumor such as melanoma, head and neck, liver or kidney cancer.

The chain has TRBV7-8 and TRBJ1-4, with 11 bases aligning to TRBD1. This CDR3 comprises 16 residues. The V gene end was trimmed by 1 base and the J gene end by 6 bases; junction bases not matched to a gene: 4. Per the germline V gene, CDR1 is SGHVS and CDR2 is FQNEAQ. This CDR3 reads CASSLERGQGDEKLFF. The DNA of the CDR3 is TGTGCCAGCAGCTTAGAGAGGGGACAGGGGGATGAAAAACTGTTTTTT. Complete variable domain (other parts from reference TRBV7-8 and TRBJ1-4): GAGVSQSPRYKVAKRGQDVALRCDPISGHVSLFWYQQALGQGPEFLTYFQNEAQLDKSGLPSDRFFAERPEGSVSTLKIQRTQQEDSAVYLCASSLERGQGDEKLFFGSGTQLSVL.

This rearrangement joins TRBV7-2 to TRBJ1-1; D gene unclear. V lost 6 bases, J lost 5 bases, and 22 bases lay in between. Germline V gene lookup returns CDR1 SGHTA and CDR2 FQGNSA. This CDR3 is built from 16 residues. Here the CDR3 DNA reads TGTGCCAGCAGGGGCGGGTATGGGCCGAGGGAAACTGAAGCTTTCTTT. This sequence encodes CASRGGYGPRETEAFF.